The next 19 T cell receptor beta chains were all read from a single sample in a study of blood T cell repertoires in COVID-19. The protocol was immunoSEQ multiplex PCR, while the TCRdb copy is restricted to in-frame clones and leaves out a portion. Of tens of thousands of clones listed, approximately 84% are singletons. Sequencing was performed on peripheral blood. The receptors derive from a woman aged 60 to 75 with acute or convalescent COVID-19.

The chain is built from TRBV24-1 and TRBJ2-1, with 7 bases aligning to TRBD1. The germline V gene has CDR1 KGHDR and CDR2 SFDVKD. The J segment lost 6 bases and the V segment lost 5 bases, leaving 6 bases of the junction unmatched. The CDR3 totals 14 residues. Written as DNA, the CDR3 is TGTGCCACCAGTGGACAGGGAAAAGGCAATGAGCAGTTCTTC. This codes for CATSGQGKGNEQFF.

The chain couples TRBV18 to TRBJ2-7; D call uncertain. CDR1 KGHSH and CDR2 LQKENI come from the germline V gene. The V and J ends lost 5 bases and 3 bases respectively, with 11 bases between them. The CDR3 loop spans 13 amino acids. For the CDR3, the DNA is TGTGCCAGCTCATCAGGCCTGGGCTACGAGCAGTACTTC. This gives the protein CASSSGLGYEQYF.

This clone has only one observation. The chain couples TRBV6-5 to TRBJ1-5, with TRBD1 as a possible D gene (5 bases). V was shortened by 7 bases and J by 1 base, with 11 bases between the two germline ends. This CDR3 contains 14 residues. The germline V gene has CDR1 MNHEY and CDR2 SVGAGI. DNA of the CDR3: TGTGCCAGCATTTCGCGGGGGAGCAATCAGCCCCAGCATTTT. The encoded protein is CASISRGSNQPQHF.

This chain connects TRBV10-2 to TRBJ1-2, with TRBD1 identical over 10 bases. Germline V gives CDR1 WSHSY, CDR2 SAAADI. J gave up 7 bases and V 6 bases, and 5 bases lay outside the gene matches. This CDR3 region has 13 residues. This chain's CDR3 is CASSDGTGVGYTF. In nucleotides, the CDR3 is TGCGCCAGCAGCGACGGGACAGGGGTTGGCTACACCTTC.

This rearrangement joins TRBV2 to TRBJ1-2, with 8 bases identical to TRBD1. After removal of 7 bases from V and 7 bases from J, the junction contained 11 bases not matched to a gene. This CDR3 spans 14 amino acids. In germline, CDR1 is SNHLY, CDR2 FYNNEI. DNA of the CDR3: TGTGCCAGCATAGGGACAGGACAGTCTTCTGGCTACACCTTC. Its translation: CASIGTGQSSGYTF.

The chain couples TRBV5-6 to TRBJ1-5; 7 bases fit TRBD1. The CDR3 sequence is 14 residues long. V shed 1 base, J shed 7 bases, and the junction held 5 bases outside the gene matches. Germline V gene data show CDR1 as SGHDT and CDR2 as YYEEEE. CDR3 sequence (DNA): TGTGCCAGCAGCTTGCGAGGGGGCGAACAGCCCCAGCATTTT. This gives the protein CASSLRGGEQPQHF.

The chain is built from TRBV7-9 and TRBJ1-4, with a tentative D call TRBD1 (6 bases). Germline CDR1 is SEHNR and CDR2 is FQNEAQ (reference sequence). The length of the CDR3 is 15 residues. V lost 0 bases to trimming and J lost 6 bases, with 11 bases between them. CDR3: CASSLARGFHEKLFF. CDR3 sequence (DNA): TGTGCCAGCAGCTTAGCGAGGGGGTTCCATGAAAAACTGTTTTTT.

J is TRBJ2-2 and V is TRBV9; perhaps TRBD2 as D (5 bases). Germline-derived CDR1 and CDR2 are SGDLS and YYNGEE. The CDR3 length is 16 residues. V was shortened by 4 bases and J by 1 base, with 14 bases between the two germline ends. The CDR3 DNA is TGTGCCAGCAGCCCCCGTAGGGCGGGGAACACCGGGGAGCTGTTTTTT. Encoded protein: CASSPRRAGNTGELFF.

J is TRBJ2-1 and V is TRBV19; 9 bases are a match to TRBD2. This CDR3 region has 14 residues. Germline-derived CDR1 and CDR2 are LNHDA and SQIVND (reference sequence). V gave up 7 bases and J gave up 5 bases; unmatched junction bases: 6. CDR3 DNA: TGTGCCAGTACCCCTAGCGGGGTACACAATGAGCAGTTCTTC. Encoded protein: CASTPSGVHNEQFF.

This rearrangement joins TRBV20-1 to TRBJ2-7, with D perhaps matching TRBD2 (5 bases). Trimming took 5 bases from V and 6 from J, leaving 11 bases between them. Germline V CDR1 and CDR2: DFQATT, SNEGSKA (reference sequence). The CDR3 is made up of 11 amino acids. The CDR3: CSAPLAREQYF. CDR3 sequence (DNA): TGCAGTGCTCCTTTAGCGCGCGAGCAGTACTTC.

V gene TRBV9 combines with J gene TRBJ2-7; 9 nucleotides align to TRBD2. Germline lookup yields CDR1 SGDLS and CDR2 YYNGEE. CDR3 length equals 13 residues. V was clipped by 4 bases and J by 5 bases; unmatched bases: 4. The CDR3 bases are TGTGCCAGCAGCCCAGGGACTAGCCACGAGCAGTACTTC. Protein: CASSPGTSHEQYF.

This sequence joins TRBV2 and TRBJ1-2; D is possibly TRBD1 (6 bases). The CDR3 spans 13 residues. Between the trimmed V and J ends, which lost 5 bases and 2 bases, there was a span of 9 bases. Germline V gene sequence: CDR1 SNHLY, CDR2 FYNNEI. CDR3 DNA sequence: TGTGCCAGCAGTTTCACAGGGAACTATGGCTACACCTTC. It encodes CASSFTGNYGYTF.

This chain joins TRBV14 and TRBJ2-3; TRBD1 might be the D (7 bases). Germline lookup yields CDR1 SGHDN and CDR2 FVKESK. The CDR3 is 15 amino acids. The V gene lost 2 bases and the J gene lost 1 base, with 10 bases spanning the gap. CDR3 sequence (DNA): TGTGCCAGCAGCCAACTCAGGGGGGGCACAGATACGCAGTATTTT. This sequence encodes CASSQLRGGTDTQYF. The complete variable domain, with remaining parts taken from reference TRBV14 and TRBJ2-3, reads EAGVTQFPSHSVIEKGQTVTLRCDPISGHDNLYWYRRVMGKEIKFLLHFVKESKQDESGMPNNRFLAERTGGTYSTLKVQPAELEDSGVYFCASSQLRGGTDTQYFGPGTRLTVL.

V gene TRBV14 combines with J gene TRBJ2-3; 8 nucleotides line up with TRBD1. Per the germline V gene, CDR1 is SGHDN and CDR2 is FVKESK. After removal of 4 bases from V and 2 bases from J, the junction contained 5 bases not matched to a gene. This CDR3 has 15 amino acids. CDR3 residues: CASSRGQVSTDTQYF. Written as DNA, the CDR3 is TGTGCCAGCAGCCGGGGACAGGTGTCCACAGATACGCAGTATTTT. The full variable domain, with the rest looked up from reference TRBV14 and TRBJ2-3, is EAGVTQFPSHSVIEKGQTVTLRCDPISGHDNLYWYRRVMGKEIKFLLHFVKESKQDESGMPNNRFLAERTGGTYSTLKVQPAELEDSGVYFCASSRGQVSTDTQYFGPGTRLTVL.

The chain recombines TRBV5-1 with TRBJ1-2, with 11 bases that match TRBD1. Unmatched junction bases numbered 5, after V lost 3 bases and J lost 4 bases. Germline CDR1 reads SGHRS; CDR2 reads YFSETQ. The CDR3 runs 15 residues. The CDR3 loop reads CASSSPGQGVYGYTF. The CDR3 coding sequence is TGCGCCAGCAGCTCACCGGGACAGGGGGTCTATGGCTACACCTTC.

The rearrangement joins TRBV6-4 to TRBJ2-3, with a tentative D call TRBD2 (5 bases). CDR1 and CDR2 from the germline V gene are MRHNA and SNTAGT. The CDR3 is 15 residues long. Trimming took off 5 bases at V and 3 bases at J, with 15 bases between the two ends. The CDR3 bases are TGTGCCAGCAGTTTTACTTCCGAGGGTACAGATACGCAGTATTTT. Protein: CASSFTSEGTDTQYF.

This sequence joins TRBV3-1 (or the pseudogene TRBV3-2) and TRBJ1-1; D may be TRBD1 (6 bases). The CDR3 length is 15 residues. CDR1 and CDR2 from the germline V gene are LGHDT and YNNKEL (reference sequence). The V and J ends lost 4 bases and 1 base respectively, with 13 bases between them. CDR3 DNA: TGTGCCAGCAGCCCTGGACAGCCACCGAACACTGAAGCTTTCTTT. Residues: CASSPGQPPNTEAFF.

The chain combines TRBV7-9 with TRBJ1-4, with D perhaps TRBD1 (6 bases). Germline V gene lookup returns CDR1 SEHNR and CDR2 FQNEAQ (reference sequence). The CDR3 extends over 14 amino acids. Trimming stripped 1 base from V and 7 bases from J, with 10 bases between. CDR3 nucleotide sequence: TGTGCCAGCAGCTTAGTGGGGGCGGGTGAAAAACTGTTTTTT. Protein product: CASSLVGAGEKLFF.

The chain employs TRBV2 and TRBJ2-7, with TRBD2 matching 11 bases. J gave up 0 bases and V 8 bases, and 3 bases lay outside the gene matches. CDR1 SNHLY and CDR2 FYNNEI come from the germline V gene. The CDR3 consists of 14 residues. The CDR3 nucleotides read TGTGCCAGCCAACTAGCGGGGGACTCCTACGAGCAGTACTTC. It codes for CASQLAGDSYEQYF.